These T cell receptor beta chains were read from a single sample in a study of T cell responses to AZD1222 COVID-19 vaccine. Clones were read by immunoSEQ multiplex PCR, and TCRdb kept only the in-frame ones, dropping some. The sample carries more than 150,000 clones, almost 95% recorded once. Sample: peripheral blood, taken on day 0 of AZD1222 vaccination. These receptors all come from an adult in good health. The CDR3 runs from the conserved cysteine through the conserved F or W. The order of the fields is V gene, D gene, clone size, J gene, CDR3 DNA, CDR3 protein. D genes are given only for firm matches. Clone size is given for some rows only: seen once, a few or many times, or a class if the clone is expanded.

v_gene: TRBV27; d_gene: .; abundance: .; j_gene: TRBJ2-7; CDR3nt: TGTGCCAGCAGTCAAACGGCGGGGATGTACGAGCAGTACTTC; CDR3aa: CASSQTAGMYEQYF
v_gene: TRBV5-1; d_gene: .; abundance: .; j_gene: TRBJ1-4; CDR3nt: TGCGCCAGCAGCTTGGGAGGGAATGTTGGTGAAAAACTGTTTTTT; CDR3aa: CASSLGGNVGEKLFF
v_gene: TRBV2; d_gene: TRBD1; abundance: .; j_gene: TRBJ1-1; CDR3nt: TGTGCCAGCAGTCCCAGGGGGATGAACACTGAAGCTTTCTTT; CDR3aa: CASSPRGMNTEAFF
v_gene: TRBV4-2; d_gene: TRBD1; abundance: .; j_gene: TRBJ2-7; CDR3nt: TGTGCCAGCAGCCAAGATGACAGGGGATCCTACGAGCAGTACTTC; CDR3aa: CASSQDDRGSYEQYF
v_gene: TRBV19; d_gene: TRBD1; abundance: .; j_gene: TRBJ1-2; CDR3nt: TGTGCCAGTAGTGCAACCGGGACAGGGGGCCAATATGGCTACACCTTC; CDR3aa: CASSATGTGGQYGYTF
v_gene: TRBV21-1; d_gene: .; abundance: few; j_gene: TRBJ1-1; CDR3nt: TGTGCCAGCAGCACACCCGGGACACCGGTCAGGGGCACTGAAGCTTTCTTT; CDR3aa: CASSTPGTPVRGTEAFF
v_gene: TRBV2; d_gene: .; abundance: once; j_gene: TRBJ1-2; CDR3nt: TGTGCCAGCAGTGATAGGCAGGGGATCTATGGCTACACCTTC; CDR3aa: CASSDRQGIYGYTF
v_gene: TRBV7-2; d_gene: .; abundance: .; j_gene: TRBJ2-7; CDR3nt: TGTGCCAGCAGCTTATTTCCCAGGGACTACGAGCAGTACTTC; CDR3aa: CASSLFPRDYEQYF
v_gene: TRBV3-1/TRBV3-2; d_gene: .; abundance: .; j_gene: TRBJ2-3; CDR3nt: TGTGCCAGCAGCGACGACCAGTTAGCGACAGATACGCAGTATTTT; CDR3aa: CASSDDQLATDTQYF
v_gene: TRBV7-9; d_gene: TRBD1; abundance: .; j_gene: TRBJ1-2; CDR3nt: TGTGCCAGCAGCCCTGTAGGGACAGGATATGGCTACACCTTC; CDR3aa: CASSPVGTGYGYTF
v_gene: TRBV4-2; d_gene: .; abundance: .; j_gene: TRBJ1-1; CDR3nt: TGTGCCAGCAGCCAAGATCAGTTTACGAACACTGAAGCTTTCTTT; CDR3aa: CASSQDQFTNTEAFF
v_gene: TRBV28; d_gene: TRBD1; abundance: .; j_gene: TRBJ1-1; CDR3nt: TGTGCCAGCAGTGCGACAGGGGCGGGCGTAGCTTTCTTT; CDR3aa: CASSATGAGVAFF
v_gene: TRBV25-1; d_gene: .; abundance: .; j_gene: TRBJ1-3; CDR3nt: TGTGCCAGCAGTTCAGGGAAAGGATTACTGGGAGGAAACACCATATATTTT; CDR3aa: CASSSGKGLLGGNTIYF
v_gene: TRBV6-1; d_gene: .; abundance: .; j_gene: TRBJ1-5; CDR3nt: TGTGCCAGCAGTGATCACATCCGGGGGAGGAGCAATCAGCCCCAGCATTTT; CDR3aa: CASSDHIRGRSNQPQHF
v_gene: TRBV28; d_gene: .; abundance: .; j_gene: TRBJ1-5; CDR3nt: TGTGCCAGCAGTTGGAGGGGAGCCAGCAATCAGCCCCAGCATTTT; CDR3aa: CASSWRGASNQPQHF
v_gene: TRBV7-9; d_gene: .; abundance: .; j_gene: TRBJ2-7; CDR3nt: TGTGCCAGCAGCTTAAAAGGGATGATAACGTCCGAGCAGTACTTC; CDR3aa: CASSLKGMITSEQYF
v_gene: TRBV9; d_gene: .; abundance: .; j_gene: TRBJ2-7; CDR3nt: TGTGCCAGCAGCGTAGAAGTGGGGCTACACTACGAGCAGTACTTC; CDR3aa: CASSVEVGLHYEQYF